This TCR beta chain emerged from a study of shared clonotypes between healthy human individuals. Within Nashville, Tennessee resided all donors, each a Caucasian adult. Turning to this clone: What it binds is unknown.

Study results and limitations: The study sampled only blood, and tissue repertoires likely differ. Deeper or shallower sequencing was expected to change how clonotypes are shared among donors.

V shed 5 bases and J shed 3 bases, with 11 bases lying between them. Germline CDR1 reads GTSNPN; CDR2 reads SVGIG (reference sequence). There are 13 residues in the CDR3. This table comes from immunoSEQ multiplex PCR, and its TCRdb copy is limited to in-frame clones, with some not included. The sample lists roughly 450,000 clones, approximately 79% occurring once. The TCR originated in a woman between 40 and 55 years old in good health. Some clones in this sample may be carry-over from other donors' samples. This chain uses TRBV30 with TRBJ1-3; possibly TRBD1 for D (5 bases). The specimen was PBMCs. CDR3 sequence reads: CAWSVGLGNTIYF. CDR3 nucleotide sequence: TGTGCCTGGTCCGTGGGACTTGGAAACACCATATATTTT. The full variable domain, rest sourced from reference TRBV30 and TRBJ1-3, is SQTIHQWPATLVQPVGSPLSLECTVEGTSNPNLYWYRQAAGRGLQLLFYSVGIGQISSEVPQNLSASRPQDRQFILSSKKLLLSDSGFYLCAWSVGLGNTIYFGEGSWLTVV.